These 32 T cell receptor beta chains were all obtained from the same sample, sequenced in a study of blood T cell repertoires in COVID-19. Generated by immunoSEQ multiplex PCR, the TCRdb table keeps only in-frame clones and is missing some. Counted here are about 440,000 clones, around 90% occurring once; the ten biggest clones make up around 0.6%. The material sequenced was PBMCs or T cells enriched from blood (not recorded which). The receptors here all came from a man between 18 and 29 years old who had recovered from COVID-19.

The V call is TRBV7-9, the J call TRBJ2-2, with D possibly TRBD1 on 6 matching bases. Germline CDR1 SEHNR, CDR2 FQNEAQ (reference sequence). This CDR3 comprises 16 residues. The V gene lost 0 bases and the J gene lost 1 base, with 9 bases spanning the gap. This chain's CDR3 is CASSLATGMNTGELFF. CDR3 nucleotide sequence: TGTGCCAGCAGCTTAGCGACAGGAATGAACACCGGGGAGCTGTTTTTT. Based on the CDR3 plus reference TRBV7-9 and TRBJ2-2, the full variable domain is DTGVSQNPRHKITKRGQNVTFRCDPISEHNRLYWYRQTLGQGPEFLTYFQNEAQLEKSRLLSDRFSAERPKGSFSTLEIQRTEQGDSAMYLCASSLATGMNTGELFFGEGSRLTVL.

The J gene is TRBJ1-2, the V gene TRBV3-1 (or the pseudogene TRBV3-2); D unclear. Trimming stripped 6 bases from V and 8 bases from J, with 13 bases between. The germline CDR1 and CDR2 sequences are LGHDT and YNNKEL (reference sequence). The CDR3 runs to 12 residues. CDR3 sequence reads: CASSPREGGYTF. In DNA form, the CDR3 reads TGTGCCAGCAGTCCCCGGGAAGGCGGCTACACCTTC.

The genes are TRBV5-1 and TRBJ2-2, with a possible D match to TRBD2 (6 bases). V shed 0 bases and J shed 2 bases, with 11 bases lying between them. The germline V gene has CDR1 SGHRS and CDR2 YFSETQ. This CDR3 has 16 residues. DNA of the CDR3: TGCGCCAGCAGCTTGGCCCTGGCGGGAAACACCGGGGAGCTGTTTTTT. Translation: CASSLALAGNTGELFF.

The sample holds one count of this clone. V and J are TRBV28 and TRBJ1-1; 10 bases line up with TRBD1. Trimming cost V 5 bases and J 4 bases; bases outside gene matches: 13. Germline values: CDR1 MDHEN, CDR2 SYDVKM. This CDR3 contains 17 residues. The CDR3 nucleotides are TGTGCCAGCAGTCCCGACCGAGCCGGGACAGGGGCCACTGAAGCTTTCTTT. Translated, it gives CASSPDRAGTGATEAFF.

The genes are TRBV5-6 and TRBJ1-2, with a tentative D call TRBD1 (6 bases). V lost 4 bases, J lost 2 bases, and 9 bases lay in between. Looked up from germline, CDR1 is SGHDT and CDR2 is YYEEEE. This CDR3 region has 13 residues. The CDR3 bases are TGTGCCAGCAGCCCAGGGGTAAACTATGGCTACACCTTC. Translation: CASSPGVNYGYTF.

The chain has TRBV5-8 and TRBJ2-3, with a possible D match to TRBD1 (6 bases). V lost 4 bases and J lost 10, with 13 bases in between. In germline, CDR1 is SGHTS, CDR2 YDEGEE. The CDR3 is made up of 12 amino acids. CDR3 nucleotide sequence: TGTGCCAGCAGCCTGGACAGTTCAGCGCAGTATTTT. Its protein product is CASSLDSSAQYF.

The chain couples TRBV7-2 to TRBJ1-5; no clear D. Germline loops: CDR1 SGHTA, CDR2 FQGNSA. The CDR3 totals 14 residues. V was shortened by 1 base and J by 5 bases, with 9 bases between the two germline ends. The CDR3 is CASSLDGGDQPQHF. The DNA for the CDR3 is TGTGCCAGCAGCTTAGACGGCGGGGATCAGCCCCAGCATTTT.

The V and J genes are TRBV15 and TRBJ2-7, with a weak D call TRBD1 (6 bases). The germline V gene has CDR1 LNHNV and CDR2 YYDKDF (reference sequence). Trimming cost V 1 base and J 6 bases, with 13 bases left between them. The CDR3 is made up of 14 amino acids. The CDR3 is CATSRGIRGSEQYF. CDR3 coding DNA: TGTGCCACCAGCAGAGGTATCAGGGGATCCGAGCAGTACTTC.

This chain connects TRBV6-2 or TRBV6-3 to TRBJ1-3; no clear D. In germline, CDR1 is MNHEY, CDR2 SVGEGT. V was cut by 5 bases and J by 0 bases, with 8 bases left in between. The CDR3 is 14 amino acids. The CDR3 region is CASSRTPSGNTIYF. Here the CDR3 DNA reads TGTGCCAGCAGTCGTACACCCTCTGGAAACACCATATATTTT.

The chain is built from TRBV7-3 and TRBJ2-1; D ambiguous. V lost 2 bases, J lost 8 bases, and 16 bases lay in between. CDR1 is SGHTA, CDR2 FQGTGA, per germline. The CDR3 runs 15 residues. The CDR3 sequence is CASSLRGQRTDEQFF. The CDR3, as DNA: TGTGCCAGCAGCTTACGCGGCCAACGCACCGATGAGCAGTTCTTC.

The CDR3 region is CAWRAGGGQPQHF. The CDR3 nucleotides are TGTGCCTGGAGGGCAGGGGGCGGTCAGCCCCAGCATTTT. The rearrangement joins TRBV30 to TRBJ1-5; 8 bases are a match to TRBD1. Germline CDR1 and CDR2: GTSNPN and SVGIG (reference sequence). CDR3 length: 13 residues. V was pared by 3 bases and J by 6 bases, with 4 bases of the junction left unmatched.

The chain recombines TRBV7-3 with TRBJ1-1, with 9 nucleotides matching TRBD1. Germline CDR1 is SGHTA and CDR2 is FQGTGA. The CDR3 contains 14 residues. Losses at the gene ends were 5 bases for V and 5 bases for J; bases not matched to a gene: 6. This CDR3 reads CASSPGTGWTEAFF. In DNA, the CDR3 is TGTGCCAGCAGCCCCGGGACAGGGTGGACTGAAGCTTTCTTT.

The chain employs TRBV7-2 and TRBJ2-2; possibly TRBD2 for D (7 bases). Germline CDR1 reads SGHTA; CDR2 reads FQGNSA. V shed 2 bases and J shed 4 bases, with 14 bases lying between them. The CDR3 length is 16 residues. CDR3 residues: CASSLSQGGGTGELFF. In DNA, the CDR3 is TGTGCCAGCAGCTTATCGCAGGGAGGGGGCACCGGGGAGCTGTTTTTT.

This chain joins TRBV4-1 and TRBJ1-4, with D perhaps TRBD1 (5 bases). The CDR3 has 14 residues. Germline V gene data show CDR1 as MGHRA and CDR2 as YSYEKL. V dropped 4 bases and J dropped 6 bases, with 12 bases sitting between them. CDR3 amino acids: CASSPALGDEKLFF. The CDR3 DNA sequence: TGCGCCAGCAGCCCAGCTTTAGGGGATGAAAAACTGTTTTTT.

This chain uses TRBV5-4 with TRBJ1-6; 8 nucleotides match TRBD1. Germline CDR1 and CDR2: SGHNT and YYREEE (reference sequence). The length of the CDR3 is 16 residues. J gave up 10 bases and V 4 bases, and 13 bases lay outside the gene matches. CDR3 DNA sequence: TGTGCCAGCAGCCCACCGGGACAGGCTGCAGGGTCACCCCTCCACTTT. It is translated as CASSPPGQAAGSPLHF.

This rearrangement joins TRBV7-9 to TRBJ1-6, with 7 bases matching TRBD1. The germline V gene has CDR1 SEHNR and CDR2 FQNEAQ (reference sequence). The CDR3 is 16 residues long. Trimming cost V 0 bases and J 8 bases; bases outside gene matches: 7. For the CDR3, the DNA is TGTGCCAGCAGCTTAGCGACAGGGCTGTCGGATTCACCCCTCCACTTT. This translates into CASSLATGLSDSPLHF.

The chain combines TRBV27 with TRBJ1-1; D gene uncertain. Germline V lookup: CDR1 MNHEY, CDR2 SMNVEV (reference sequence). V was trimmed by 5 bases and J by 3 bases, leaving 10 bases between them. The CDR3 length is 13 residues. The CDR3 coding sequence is TGTGCCAGCAGTCTCACGGTAGACACTGAAGCTTTCTTT. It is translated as CASSLTVDTEAFF.

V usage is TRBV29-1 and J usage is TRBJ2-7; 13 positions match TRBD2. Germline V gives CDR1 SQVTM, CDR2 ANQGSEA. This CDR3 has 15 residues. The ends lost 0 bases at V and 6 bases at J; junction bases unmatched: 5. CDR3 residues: CSVEDDGTSGAEQYF. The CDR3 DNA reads TGCAGCGTTGAAGATGATGGGACTAGCGGGGCCGAGCAGTACTTC.

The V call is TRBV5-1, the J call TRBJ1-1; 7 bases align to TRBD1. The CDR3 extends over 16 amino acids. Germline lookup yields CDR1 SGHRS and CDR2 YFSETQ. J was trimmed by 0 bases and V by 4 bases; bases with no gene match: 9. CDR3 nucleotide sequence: TGCGCCAGCAGCCCGACCCCAGGGGGAGTGAACACTGAAGCTTTCTTT. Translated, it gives CASSPTPGGVNTEAFF.

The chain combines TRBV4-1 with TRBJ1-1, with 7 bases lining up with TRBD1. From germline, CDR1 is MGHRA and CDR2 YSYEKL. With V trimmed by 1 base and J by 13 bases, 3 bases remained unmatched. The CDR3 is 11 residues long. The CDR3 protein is CASSQADRVFF. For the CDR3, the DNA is TGCGCCAGCAGCCAAGCCGACAGGGTTTTCTTT.

CDR3 DNA sequence: TGCGCCAGCAGCTTGGAGGGGAGCAATCAGCCCCAGCATTTT. It specifies CASSLEGSNQPQHF. This rearrangement joins TRBV5-1 to TRBJ1-5; TRBD1 is a possible D gene (5 bases). The germline CDR1 and CDR2 sequences are SGHRS and YFSETQ. With 0 bases removed from V and 1 base from J, the gap between germline ends came to 5 bases. The CDR3 runs to 14 residues.

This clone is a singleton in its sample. CDR3 region: CASSGETGARLGPNYGYTF. CDR3 DNA sequence: TGTGCCAGCAGTGGGGAGACAGGGGCGCGTCTGGGTCCTAACTATGGCTACACCTTC. J is TRBJ1-2 and V is TRBV2; 8 nucleotides line up with TRBD1. Germline-derived CDR1 and CDR2 are SNHLY and FYNNEI. V lost 4 bases to trimming and J lost 0 bases; unmatched junction nucleotides: 16. CDR3 length: 19 residues.

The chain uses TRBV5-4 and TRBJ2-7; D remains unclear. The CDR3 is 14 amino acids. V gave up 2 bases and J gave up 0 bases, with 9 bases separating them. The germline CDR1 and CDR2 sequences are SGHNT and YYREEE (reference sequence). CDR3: CASSLSDLSYEQYF. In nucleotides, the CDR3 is TGTGCCAGCAGCTTAAGCGACCTCTCCTACGAGCAGTACTTC.

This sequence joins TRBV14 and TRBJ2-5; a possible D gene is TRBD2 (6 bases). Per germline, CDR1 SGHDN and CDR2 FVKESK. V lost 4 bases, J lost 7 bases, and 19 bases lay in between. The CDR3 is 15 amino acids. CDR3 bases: TGTGCCAGCAGCCGCAACAGCGGGCTGATTGGGACCCAGTACTTC. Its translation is CASSRNSGLIGTQYF.

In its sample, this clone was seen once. CDR3 protein: CASSREGDRGAYEQYF. The DNA for the CDR3 is TGCGCCAGCAGCCGAGAGGGGGACAGGGGGGCCTACGAGCAGTACTTC. V gene TRBV4-1 combines with J gene TRBJ2-7; 11 bases align to TRBD1. This CDR3 is 16 amino acids long. Germline V CDR1 and CDR2: MGHRA, YSYEKL. V was pared by 4 bases and J by 2 bases, with 7 bases of the junction left unmatched.

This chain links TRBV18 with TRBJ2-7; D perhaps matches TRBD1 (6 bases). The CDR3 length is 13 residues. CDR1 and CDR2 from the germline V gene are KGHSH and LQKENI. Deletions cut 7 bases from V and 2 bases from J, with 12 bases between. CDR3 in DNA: TGTGCCAGCTTTTCGGGACAAACCTACGAGCAGTACTTC. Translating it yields CASFSGQTYEQYF.

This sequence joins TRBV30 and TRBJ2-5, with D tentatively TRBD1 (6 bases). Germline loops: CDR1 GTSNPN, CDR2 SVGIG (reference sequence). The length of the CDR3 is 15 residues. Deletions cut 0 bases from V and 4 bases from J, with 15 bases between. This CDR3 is CAWSVRRGSTETQYF. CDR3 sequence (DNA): TGTGCCTGGAGTGTGCGCAGGGGTTCGACAGAGACCCAGTACTTC. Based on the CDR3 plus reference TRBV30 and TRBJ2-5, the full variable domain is SQTIHQWPATLVQPVGSPLSLECTVEGTSNPNLYWYRQAAGRGLQLLFYSVGIGQISSEVPQNLSASRPQDRQFILSSKKLLLSDSGFYLCAWSVRRGSTETQYFGPGTRLLVL.

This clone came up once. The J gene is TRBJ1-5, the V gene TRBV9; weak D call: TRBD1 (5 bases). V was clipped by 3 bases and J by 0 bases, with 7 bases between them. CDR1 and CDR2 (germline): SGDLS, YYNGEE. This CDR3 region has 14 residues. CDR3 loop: CASSGGPSNQPQHF. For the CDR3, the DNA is TGTGCCAGCAGCGGGGGCCCTAGCAATCAGCCCCAGCATTTT. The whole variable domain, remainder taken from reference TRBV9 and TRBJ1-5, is DSGVTQTPKHLITATGQRVTLRCSPRSGDLSVYWYQQSLDQGLQFLIQYYNGEERAKGNILERFSAQQFPDLHSELNLSSLELGDSALYFCASSGGPSNQPQHFGDGTRLSIL.

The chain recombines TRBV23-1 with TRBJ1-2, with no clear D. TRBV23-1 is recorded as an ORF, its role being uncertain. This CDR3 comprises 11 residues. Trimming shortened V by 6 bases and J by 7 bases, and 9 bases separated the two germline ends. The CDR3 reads CASSLLCGYTF. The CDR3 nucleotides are TGCGCCAGCAGCCTGTTATGTGGCTACACCTTC.

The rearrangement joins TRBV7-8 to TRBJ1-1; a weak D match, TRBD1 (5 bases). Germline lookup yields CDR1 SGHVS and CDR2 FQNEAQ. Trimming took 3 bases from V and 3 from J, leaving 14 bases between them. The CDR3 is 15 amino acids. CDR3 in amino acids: CASSLASGKDTEAFF. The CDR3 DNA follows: TGTGCCAGCAGCTTGGCGTCAGGGAAGGACACTGAAGCTTTCTTT.

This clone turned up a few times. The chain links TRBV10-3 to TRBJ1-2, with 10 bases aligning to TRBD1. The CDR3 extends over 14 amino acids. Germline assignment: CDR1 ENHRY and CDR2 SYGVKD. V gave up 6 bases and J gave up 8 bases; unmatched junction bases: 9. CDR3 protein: CAIRGDRGMVGYTF. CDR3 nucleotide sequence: TGTGCCATCAGGGGGGACAGGGGCATGGTCGGCTACACCTTC.

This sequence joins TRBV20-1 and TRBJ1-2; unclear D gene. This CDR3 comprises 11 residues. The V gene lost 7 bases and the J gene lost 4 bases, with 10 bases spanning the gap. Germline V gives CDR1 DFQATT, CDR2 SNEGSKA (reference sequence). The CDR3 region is CSVRSLYGYTF. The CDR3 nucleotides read TGCAGTGTTAGGAGTCTCTATGGCTACACCTTC.